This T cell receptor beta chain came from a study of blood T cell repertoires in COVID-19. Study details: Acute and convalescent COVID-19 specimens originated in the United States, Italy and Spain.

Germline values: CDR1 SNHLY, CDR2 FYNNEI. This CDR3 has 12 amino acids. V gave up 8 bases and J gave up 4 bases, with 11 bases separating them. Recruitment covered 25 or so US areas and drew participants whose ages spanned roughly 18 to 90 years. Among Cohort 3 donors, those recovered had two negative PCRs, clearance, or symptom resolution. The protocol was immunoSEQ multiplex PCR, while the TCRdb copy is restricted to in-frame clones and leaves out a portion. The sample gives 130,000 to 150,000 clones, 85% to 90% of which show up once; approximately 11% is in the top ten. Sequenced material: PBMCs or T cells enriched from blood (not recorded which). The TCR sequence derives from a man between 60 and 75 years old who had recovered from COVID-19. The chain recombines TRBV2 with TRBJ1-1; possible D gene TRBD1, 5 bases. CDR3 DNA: TGTGCCAGCTTAAGGGGTCGCACTGAAGCTTTCTTT. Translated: CASLRGRTEAFF.